This TCR beta chain was captured in a study of human T cells and chemical hapten exposure. Study details: Throughout the roughly 25-week study, diphenylcyclopropenone was applied weekly to the patients' scalps.

The sample's time point: pre-sensitization, week 0. Stated treatment: therapeutic diphenylcyclopropenone sensitization with weekly scalp DPC. People who gave samples had alopecia, were 18 to 70 years old, and were suitable for DPC. Total RNA was isolated from whole blood that had not been fractionated. TCRdb itself ran the RACE reads through MiXCR, one entry per CDR3 protein. In the table there are 300,000 to 450,000 distinct CDR3 sequences, around 5.5% of which are singletons. Germline CDR1 is MNHEY and CDR2 is SMNVEV (reference sequence). Between the trimmed V and J ends, which lost 3 bases and 6 bases, there was a span of 11 bases. The CDR3 loop spans 14 amino acids.

The input for sequencing was whole blood, taken in connection with sensitization to the hapten diphenylcyclopropenone (DPC). The genes are TRBV27 and TRBJ2-2; weak D call: TRBD1 (6 bases). This receptor was obtained from a woman between 18 and 29 years old with alopecia areata. Some clones in this sample may be carry-over from other donors' samples. This chain's CDR3 is CASSFEQGPGELFF. DNA for the CDR3: TGTGCCAGCAGTTTTGAACAGGGACCCGGGGAGCTGTTTTTT.